The 24 T cell receptor beta chains presented below share a single source sample, sequenced in a study of OX40 agonist ivuxolimab in advanced cancers. Data came from immunoSEQ multiplex PCR; TCRdb stores just in-frame clones and leaves some out. Here the sample spans roughly 80,000 clones, 85% to 90% being singletons. The specimen comprised CD4+ or CD8+ T cells sorted from blood, sampled in a trial of the OX40 agonist ivuxolimab. The receptors derive from an adult with an advanced solid tumor such as melanoma, head and neck, liver or kidney cancer.

This clone was seen a handful of times. In nucleotides, the CDR3 is TGTGCCAGCAGCCCAGGACTAGCGGGGGAAAACATTCAGTACTTC. Encoded protein: CASSPGLAGENIQYF. The rearrangement uses TRBV6-1 and TRBJ2-4, with 13 positions matching TRBD2. Trimming removed 6 bases from V and 5 bases from J; junction bases left unmatched: 4. This CDR3 spans 15 amino acids. The germline CDR1 and CDR2 sequences are MNHNS and SASEGT.

The chain recombines TRBV4-2 with TRBJ2-3; TRBD2 might be the D (7 bases). The CDR3 totals 15 residues. Germline assignment: CDR1 LGHNA and CDR2 YNFKEQ. The germline V and J ends were trimmed by 4 bases and 3 bases, with 14 bases remaining between them. CDR3 sequence (DNA): TGTGCCAGCAGCCCCCGCGGGGGCGGAACAGATACGCAGTATTTT. Amino acids: CASSPRGGGTDTQYF.

In its sample, this clone was seen once. This chain connects TRBV7-2 to TRBJ1-1; D unclear. The V gene's germline CDR1 is SGHTA and CDR2 FQGNSA. The CDR3 is 15 residues long. V shed 6 bases and J shed 4 bases, with 18 bases lying between them. The CDR3 is CASSSTGPRLTEAFF. The CDR3 DNA reads TGTGCCAGCAGTTCAACCGGGCCCCGGCTCACTGAAGCTTTCTTT.

The genes are TRBV7-9 and TRBJ2-7, with D possibly being TRBD2 (6 bases). Germline V lookup: CDR1 SEHNR, CDR2 FQNEAQ (reference sequence). The V end lost 4 bases, the J end lost 0 bases, and 13 bases lay between the germline ends. The CDR3 extends over 15 amino acids. The CDR3 bases are TGTGCCAGCAGCTATAACCTGGGACTCTCCTACGAGCAGTACTTC. It is translated as CASSYNLGLSYEQYF.

The chain recombines TRBV19 with TRBJ2-1; 8 bases fit TRBD1. The CDR3 is 15 amino acids. CDR1 is LNHDA and CDR2 is SQIVND in the germline V gene (reference sequence). Unmatched junction bases numbered 9, after V lost 5 bases and J lost 6 bases. CDR3 sequence (DNA): TGTGCCAGTAGTCAGACAGGGGAAGTAGGCAATGAGCAGTTCTTC. Translating gives CASSQTGEVGNEQFF.

This chain joins TRBV5-1 and TRBJ2-5; 12 bases match TRBD2. This CDR3 contains 18 residues. V shed 0 bases and J 5 bases; nucleotides not matched to a gene: 11. The germline V gene has CDR1 SGHRS and CDR2 YFSETQ. In DNA, the CDR3 is TGCGCCAGCAGCTTGGAGGCTAGCGGGGGGGCGCTTATTGAGACCCAGTACTTC. This gives the protein CASSLEASGGALIETQYF.

The chain employs TRBV5-1 and TRBJ2-7; D gene ambiguous. This CDR3 contains 15 residues. Germline CDR1 SGHRS, CDR2 YFSETQ. Trimming took 0 bases from V and 0 from J, leaving 10 bases between them. The CDR3 sequence is CASSLGQPSSYEQYF. CDR3 DNA sequence: TGCGCCAGCAGCTTGGGGCAGCCGAGCTCCTACGAGCAGTACTTC.

This clone was found once. The V and J genes are TRBV27 and TRBJ2-1; tentative D call: TRBD2 (5 bases). The germline gives CDR1 MNHEY, CDR2 SMNVEV (reference sequence). The CDR3 covers 15 residues. The V gene lost 6 bases and the J gene lost 0 bases, with 12 bases spanning the gap. The CDR3 reads CASSHLASSYNEQFF. The DNA for the CDR3 is TGTGCCAGCAGCCATCTAGCCAGCTCCTACAATGAGCAGTTCTTC.

The chain joins TRBV18 to TRBJ1-6; no clear D gene. Germline CDR1 and CDR2: KGHSH and LQKENI. There are 15 residues in the CDR3. Trimming stripped 1 base from V and 3 bases from J, with 7 bases between. CDR3 in DNA: TGTGCCAGCTCACCACGAGACGGCTATAATTCACCCCTCCACTTT. Translating it yields CASSPRDGYNSPLHF.

J is TRBJ1-2 and V is TRBV7-9; D possibly corresponds to TRBD1 (5 bases). Trimming removed 4 bases from V and 4 bases from J, with 13 bases in between. Germline CDR1 is SEHNR and CDR2 is FQNEAQ (reference sequence). This CDR3 has 14 amino acids. The CDR3 sequence is CASSSGGSSYGYTF. The CDR3 DNA reads TGTGCCAGCAGCTCGGGGGGTAGCTCCTATGGCTACACCTTC.

The chain uses TRBV7-9 and TRBJ2-3; 9 bases are shared with TRBD1. Trimming at V came to 1 base and at J to 0 bases, leaving 2 bases not matched to a gene. CDR1 and CDR2 (germline): SEHNR, FQNEAQ (reference sequence). The CDR3 extends over 16 amino acids. The DNA of the CDR3 is TGTGCCAGCAGCTTAGAAGGGACAGGGAGCACAGATACGCAGTATTTT. This translates into CASSLEGTGSTDTQYF.

This clone was recorded a few times. The rearrangement joins TRBV5-1 to TRBJ2-3; D may be TRBD2 (5 bases). In germline, CDR1 is SGHRS, CDR2 YFSETQ. V lost 1 base to trimming and J lost 3 bases, with 12 bases between them. The CDR3 is 15 residues long. CDR3 in DNA: TGCGCCAGCAGCTTGCTGGCTAGCTTAACAGATACGCAGTATTTT. This codes for CASSLLASLTDTQYF.

The chain employs TRBV10-3 and TRBJ2-7, with 7 bases identical to TRBD2. This CDR3 spans 13 amino acids. CDR1 is ENHRY, CDR2 SYGVKD, per germline. After removal of 3 bases from V and 2 bases from J, the junction contained 1 base not matched to a gene. The DNA for the CDR3 is TGTGCCATCAGTGACGGGGGGACCTACGAGCAGTACTTC. The encoded protein is CAISDGGTYEQYF.

The chain is built from TRBV11-2 and TRBJ1-1; D uncertain. The CDR3 is 13 amino acids. V dropped 1 base and J dropped 5 bases, with 8 bases sitting between them. CDR1 and CDR2 (germline): SGHAT, FQNNGV. CDR3 amino acids: CASSLGSRTEAFF. DNA for the CDR3: TGTGCCAGCAGCTTAGGTTCACGAACTGAAGCTTTCTTT.

The chain links TRBV10-3 to TRBJ2-7; 7 nucleotides match TRBD1. The CDR3 covers 13 residues. The germline V gene encodes CDR1 ENHRY and CDR2 SYGVKD. J was trimmed by 3 bases and V by 6 bases; bases with no gene match: 5. For the CDR3, the DNA is TGTGCCATCAGGGACAGGAGCTACTACGAGCAGTACTTC. Its protein is CAIRDRSYYEQYF.

The chain has TRBV7-8 and TRBJ2-5, with 9 bases identical to TRBD2. Germline V gives CDR1 SGHVS, CDR2 FQNEAQ. The CDR3 extends over 16 amino acids. Unmatched junction bases numbered 12, after V lost 5 bases and J lost 5 bases. CDR3 residues: CASSPLGGTSLETQYF. CDR3 bases: TGTGCCAGCAGCCCATTAGGGGGGACTAGCCTGGAGACCCAGTACTTC.

This clone turned up a few times. The chain is built from TRBV6-5 and TRBJ1-6; 7 bases agree with TRBD1. Trimming removed 2 bases from V and 9 bases from J; junction bases left unmatched: 7. Germline CDR1 is MNHEY and CDR2 is SVGAGI. The CDR3 is 15 residues long. For the CDR3, the DNA is TGTGCCAGCAGTTACGACAGGGCGAGGAGTTCACCCCTCCACTTT. Protein product: CASSYDRARSSPLHF.

The CDR3 nucleotides are TGTGCCAGCAATACGGGACAGCGATACACCGGGGAGCTGTTTTTT. The encoded protein is CASNTGQRYTGELFF. The chain has TRBV27 and TRBJ2-2, with 7 bases lining up with TRBD1. The CDR3 runs 15 residues. Germline V gene sequence: CDR1 MNHEY, CDR2 SMNVEV (reference sequence). Losses at the gene ends were 7 bases for V and 3 bases for J; bases not matched to a gene: 8.

CDR3 loop: CASSLKLSQETQYF. The DNA for the CDR3 is TGTGCCAGCAGTTTAAAGCTATCTCAAGAGACCCAGTACTTC. J is TRBJ2-5 and V is TRBV27; D remains unclear. CDR1 is MNHEY, CDR2 SMNVEV, per germline (reference sequence). The CDR3 covers 14 residues. V shed 2 bases and J shed 2 bases, with 9 bases lying between them.

The chain couples TRBV2 to TRBJ2-7; D may be TRBD1 or TRBD2 (6 bases each). The CDR3 contains 14 residues. CDR1 SNHLY and CDR2 FYNNEI come from the germline V gene. V was cut by 6 bases and J by 1 base, with 13 bases left in between. CDR3 DNA: TGTGCCAGCAGCCCCGGGGGCGGATCCTACGAGCAGTACTTC. Translated: CASSPGGGSYEQYF.

V is TRBV21-1 and J is TRBJ2-7; the DNA was not compared with TRBD2, the D call given in the table. TRBV21-1 is annotated as a pseudogene. The CDR3 runs to 16 residues. The CDR3 DNA is TGTGCCAGCAGCGCCCCCGGGACTAGCGGGGGATACGAGCAGTACTTC. Encoded protein: CASSAPGTSGGYEQYF.

The chain employs TRBV12-5 and TRBJ1-1; D uncertain. The germline V gene encodes CDR1 LGHNT and CDR2 FRNRAP. CDR3 length equals 17 residues. The V end was cut by 4 bases, the J end by 0 bases, with 18 bases between. CDR3 bases: TGTGCTAGTGGTTCCCCCCCCGGCCGGATCATGAACACTGAAGCTTTCTTT. This gives the protein CASGSPPGRIMNTEAFF.

The chain uses TRBV18 and TRBJ1-4; no reliable D call. Per germline, CDR1 KGHSH and CDR2 LQKENI. The CDR3 length is 12 residues. Trimming removed 6 bases from V and 8 bases from J, with 10 bases in between. CDR3 residues: CASSPSWEKLFF. Here the CDR3 DNA reads TGTGCCAGCTCCCCTAGTTGGGAAAAACTGTTTTTT.

The V gene is TRBV27, the J gene TRBJ1-1, with TRBD1 matching over 11 bases. The CDR3 consists of 17 residues. Trimming took 5 bases from V and 0 from J; bases not matched to a gene: 8. Germline V gives CDR1 MNHEY, CDR2 SMNVEV (reference sequence). The CDR3 DNA follows: TGTGCCAGCAGTCCCCGGACAGGGGGCTACGTGAACACTGAAGCTTTCTTT. As protein: CASSPRTGGYVNTEAFF.